The clone carrying this T cell receptor beta chain was recorded a few times. Its target is not known. Repertoires were generated with immunoSEQ multiplex PCR, while TCRdb's copy carries only in-frame clones and drops some. Found here are fewer than 850,000 clones, about 92% of them singletons; the top ten hold 34%. The data were taken from a study of shared clonotypes between healthy human individuals. Trimming stripped 2 bases from V and 12 bases from J, with 13 bases between. Germline V gene lookup returns CDR1 GTSNPN and CDR2 SVGIG (reference sequence). This CDR3 spans 12 amino acids. The study's findings and limits: Large depth notwithstanding, sorted-subset sequencing proved incomplete by rarefaction.

The sequence derives from a man aged 18 to 29 in good health. Some clones in this sample may be carry-over from other donors' samples. This chain connects TRBV30 to TRBJ1-4, with D unresolved. The sequenced sample consisted of memory CD8+ T cells from PBMCs. Noted subset: CD45RO+ cells pooled with CCR7-negative TemRA cells. In DNA, the CDR3 is TGTGCCTGGAGTTACAGCGATGAGGAACTGTTTTTT. It translates to CAWSYSDEELFF.